This T cell receptor (beta chain) came from a study of shared clonotypes between healthy human individuals. Study background: Two women and a few men aged 18 to 49 served as donors.

Authors' data handling: ImmunoSEQ sequences covered only the junction and lacked quality scores; filtering therefore differed. The method was immunoSEQ multiplex PCR; TCRdb's version includes in-frame clones alone and lacks a portion of them. V, J and clone size are taken as reported in that table, and D and trimming were inferred from the DNA itself. The profile covers fewer than 600,000 clones, with roughly three quarters appearing a single time and 9.5% to 15% taken by the ten largest. The germline CDR1 and CDR2 sequences are SGDLS and YYNGEE. The ends lost 3 bases at V and 8 bases at J; junction bases unmatched: 11. The CDR3 covers 15 residues.

This TCR came from a woman in her thirties or forties in good health. Some clones in this sample may be carry-over from other donors' samples. Input material: PBMCs. The chain is built from TRBV9 and TRBJ2-1; 7 positions agree with TRBD2. The CDR3 region has the DNA TGTGCCAGCAGCGAGTCCGGGACTACCTCCTATGAGCAGTTCTTC. Amino acid sequence: CASSESGTTSYEQFF.